Listed below are T cell receptor beta chains from one sample, sequenced in a study of blood T cell repertoires in COVID-19. Produced via immunoSEQ multiplex PCR; TCRdb's table is partial and in-frame only. The repertoire includes approximately 140,000 clones, roughly 76% of them detected once, and 7.5% to 9.5% sits in the top ten. The sample comprised peripheral blood. The origin of the receptors is a human donor with acute or convalescent COVID-19. The donor label of this sample is uncertain. CDR3s include the opening cysteine and the closing phenylalanine or tryptophan. D genes are given only for firm matches. Some rows have no size entry. The others give once, few or many, or a class for an expanded clone.

j_gene,d_gene,v_gene,abundance,CDR3aa,CDR3nt
TRBJ1-1,TRBD1,TRBV5-1,NA,CASSLGRQGVTEAFF,TGCGCCAGCAGCTTGGGACGACAGGGGGTCACTGAAGCTTTCTTT
TRBJ2-7,TRBD1,TRBV12-3/TRBV12-4,NA,CASSLTGAYEQYF,TGTGCCAGCAGTTTGACAGGGGCCTACGAGCAGTACTTC
TRBJ1-1,TRBD1,TRBV19,NA,CASSNRQGTGNTEAFF,TGTGCCAGTAGTAACCGACAGGGGACGGGGAACACTGAAGCTTTCTTT
TRBJ2-6,NA,TRBV25-1,many,CASSDGGANVLTF,TGTGCCAGCAGTGACGGTGGGGCCAACGTCCTGACTTTC
TRBJ2-3,NA,TRBV24-1,NA,CATSDARLADTQYF,TGTGCCACCAGTGATGCGCGGTTGGCAGATACGCAGTATTTT
TRBJ2-1,TRBD2,TRBV24-1,NA,CATSAAGAGGQVLF,TGTGCCACCAGTGCCGCTGGAGCGGGGGGGCAAGTCCTCTTC
TRBJ2-5,TRBD2,TRBV4-1,NA,CASSQEFQSGGQETQYF,TGCGCCAGCAGCCAAGAATTTCAATCGGGGGGCCAAGAGACCCAGTACTTC
TRBJ1-1,NA,TRBV11-2,NA,CASSLGRWRTNTEAFF,TGTGCCAGCAGCTTAGGGAGGTGGAGGACGAACACTGAAGCTTTCTTT
TRBJ2-7,NA,TRBV6-5,NA,CASSQTGTYYEQYF,TGTGCCAGCAGCCAAACCGGGACTTACTACGAGCAGTACTTC
TRBJ2-5,NA,TRBV29-1,NA,CSVAERRQGETQYF,TGCAGCGTAGCTGAGCGGCGACAAGGAGAGACCCAGTACTTC
TRBJ1-2,TRBD1,TRBV10-2,NA,CASSEGGNYGYTF,TGCGCCAGCAGTGAAGGGGGCAACTATGGCTACACCTTC
TRBJ1-3,NA,TRBV12-3/TRBV12-4,once,CASSFYADTIYF,TGTGCCAGCAGTTTTTACGCGGACACCATATATTTT
TRBJ2-2,NA,TRBV29-1,few,CSVQNRDNTGELFF,TGCAGCGTTCAGAACAGGGACAACACCGGGGAGCTGTTTTTT
TRBJ1-1,NA,TRBV27,NA,CASSLFSRDTEAFF,TGTGCCAGCAGTTTATTTTCCCGGGACACTGAAGCTTTCTTT
TRBJ1-2,NA,TRBV29-1,few,CSVEAGRGYTF,TGCAGCGTTGAGGCGGGGCGCGGCTACACCTTC
TRBJ1-2,NA,TRBV10-3,NA,CAISAESLLGYTF,TGTGCCATCAGTGCCGAGAGCTTGTTGGGCTACACCTTC
TRBJ1-2,NA,TRBV6-5,few,CASRLLGDYGYTF,TGTGCCAGCAGGCTACTAGGCGACTATGGCTACACCTTC
TRBJ2-1,TRBD2,TRBV6-6,NA,CASSSGTSMDEQFF,TGTGCCAGCAGTTCCGGGACTAGTATGGATGAGCAGTTCTTC
TRBJ2-3,TRBD2,TRBV5-1,once,CASRAWTSPSDTQYF,TGCGCCAGCAGGGCATGGACTAGCCCCTCAGATACGCAGTATTTT
TRBJ1-2,NA,TRBV3-1/TRBV3-2,NA,CASSQGAGGYTF,TGTGCCAGCAGCCAAGGGGCAGGAGGCTACACCTTC
TRBJ2-3,NA,TRBV9,few,CASSAYGTDTQYF,TGTGCCAGCAGCGCCTACGGCACAGATACGCAGTATTTT
TRBJ2-3,NA,TRBV12-3/TRBV12-4,NA,CASSLIGPDTQYF,TGTGCCAGCAGTTTAATTGGGCCGGATACGCAGTATTTT
TRBJ2-7,TRBD2,TRBV27,NA,CASSSSGGAGVEQYF,TGTGCCAGCAGTTCGAGCGGGGGGGCCGGCGTCGAGCAGTACTTC
TRBJ1-1,TRBD1,TRBV18,NA,CASSPGTGPTEAFF,TGTGCCAGCTCACCCGGGACAGGGCCCACTGAAGCTTTCTTT
TRBJ2-2,NA,TRBV19,NA,CASTMTGPTGELFF,TGTGCCAGTACAATGACAGGACCCACCGGGGAGCTGTTTTTT
TRBJ2-2,NA,TRBV18,NA,CASSQRTNTGELFF,TGTGCCAGCTCTCAGAGGACGAACACCGGGGAGCTGTTTTTT
TRBJ1-1,NA,TRBV10-3,NA,CAMSGGGGAFF,TGTGCCATGTCTGGGGGGGGTGGCGCTTTCTTT
TRBJ1-2,TRBD1,TRBV5-5,NA,CASSGDSLRGYTF,TGTGCCAGCAGCGGGGACAGCCTTAGGGGCTACACCTTC
TRBJ2-5,NA,TRBV7-3,NA,CASSPGLQGETQYF,TGTGCCAGCAGCCCCGGCCTCCAGGGAGAGACCCAGTACTTC
TRBJ1-1,NA,TRBV19,NA,CASSSVRYTEAFF,TGTGCCAGTAGTTCGGTTCGGTACACTGAAGCTTTCTTT
TRBJ1-6,NA,TRBV7-2,NA,CASSLGSSYNSPLHF,TGTGCCAGCAGCTTGGGGAGCTCCTATAATTCACCCCTCCACTTT
TRBJ2-1,NA,TRBV9,NA,CASSFGLYNEQFF,TGTGCCAGCAGCTTCGGACTGTACAATGAGCAGTTCTTC
TRBJ1-2,TRBD1,TRBV5-4,NA,CASSLDGQAFSLPGYTF,TGTGCCAGCAGCTTGGATGGACAGGCATTTTCCCTGCCCGGCTACACCTTC
TRBJ2-5,NA,TRBV4-1,NA,CASSPWGDHRAQYF,TGCGCCAGCAGCCCCTGGGGGGACCATCGGGCCCAGTACTTC
TRBJ1-2,NA,TRBV6-2/TRBV6-3,few,CASSYGQLYGYTF,TGTGCCAGCAGTTACGGACAGCTCTATGGCTACACCTTC
TRBJ1-2,NA,TRBV4-1,NA,CASSQEPGYGYTF,TGCGCCAGCAGCCAAGAGCCAGGATATGGCTACACCTTC
TRBJ2-2,NA,TRBV9,NA,CASSVSPGDTGELFF,TGTGCCAGCAGCGTCTCCCCCGGGGACACCGGGGAGCTGTTTTTT
TRBJ2-3,TRBD2,TRBV5-4,NA,CASSSGLAGGPTDTQYF,TGTGCCAGCAGCTCGGGACTAGCGGGGGGGCCTACAGATACGCAGTATTTT
TRBJ1-3,NA,TRBV19,NA,CASSSYGSGNTIYF,TGTGCCAGTAGTAGTTACGGCTCTGGAAACACCATATATTTT
TRBJ1-2,NA,TRBV3-1/TRBV3-2,NA,CASSQVYGGAGYTF,TGTGCCAGCAGCCAGGTTTATGGGGGCGCAGGCTACACCTTC
TRBJ1-4,NA,TRBV5-1,NA,CASSPRGAENEKLFF,TGCGCCAGCAGCCCCCGCGGAGCGGAGAATGAAAAACTGTTTTTT
TRBJ1-1,NA,TRBV30,NA,CAWSQQPNTEAFF,TGTGCCTGGAGTCAACAGCCCAACACTGAAGCTTTCTTT
TRBJ1-2,NA,TRBV24-1,NA,CATSTGPGRITAGYTF,TGTGCCACCAGCACAGGCCCCGGCAGGATAACCGCTGGCTACACCTTC
TRBJ1-5,TRBD1,TRBV7-9,once,CASSPDRDWGQPQHF,TGTGCCAGCAGCCCGGACAGGGACTGGGGTCAGCCCCAGCATTTT
TRBJ1-1,TRBD1,TRBV10-3,few,CAIRATGQGDTEAFF,TGTGCCATCAGGGCCACGGGACAGGGGGACACTGAAGCTTTCTTT
TRBJ1-2,NA,TRBV12-3/TRBV12-4,NA,CASSLSGIDGYTF,TGTGCCAGCAGTTTATCCGGGATCGATGGCTACACCTTC
TRBJ2-7,TRBD2,TRBV5-1,NA,CASSPTSGGPYEQYF,TGCGCCAGCAGCCCTACTAGCGGGGGGCCCTACGAGCAGTACTTC
TRBJ2-1,TRBD2,TRBV19,NA,CASSTPVSGGIYEQFF,TGTGCCAGTAGTACCCCCGTGAGCGGGGGCATATATGAGCAGTTCTTC
TRBJ1-3,NA,TRBV5-6,NA,CASSLDGASSGNTIYF,TGTGCCAGCAGCTTGGATGGGGCCAGCTCTGGAAACACCATATATTTT
TRBJ2-5,TRBD1,TRBV5-4,NA,CASSSPNQGVQETQYF,TGTGCCAGCAGCTCGCCTAATCAGGGGGTACAAGAGACCCAGTACTTC
TRBJ1-2,NA,TRBV24-1,NA,CATSDSGTIVGYTF,TGTGCCACCAGTGATTCCGGGACAATCGTGGGCTACACCTTC
TRBJ1-2,NA,TRBV4-1,NA,CASSRDRPGYGYTF,TGCGCCAGCAGTCGAGACAGGCCTGGCTATGGCTACACCTTC
TRBJ2-1,TRBD2,TRBV6-6,NA,CASSIYPGGPYNEQFF,TGTGCCAGCAGTATATATCCGGGGGGGCCCTACAATGAGCAGTTCTTC
TRBJ2-1,NA,TRBV6-5,NA,CASSYGTWNRDEQFF,TGTGCCAGCAGTTACGGGACATGGAATCGGGATGAGCAGTTCTTC
TRBJ2-2,TRBD1,TRBV7-7,NA,CASSEQGANTGELFF,TGTGCCAGCAGCGAACAGGGGGCGAACACCGGGGAGCTGTTTTTT
TRBJ1-5,NA,TRBV5-8,NA,CASSFGGPQPQHF,TGTGCCAGCAGCTTCGGGGGACCTCAGCCCCAGCATTTT
TRBJ2-2,NA,TRBV6-2/TRBV6-3,NA,CASTPRGEGKTGELFF,TGTGCCAGCACCCCCCGCGGGGAAGGGAAAACCGGGGAGCTGTTTTTT
TRBJ1-1,NA,TRBV10-3,NA,CAISESQTEAFF,TGTGCCATCAGTGAGTCCCAGACTGAAGCTTTCTTT
TRBJ1-2,NA,TRBV6-5,NA,CARRGGPGGYTF,TGTGCCCGCCGCGGGGGGCCGGGGGGCTACACCTTC